What follows is one T cell receptor (beta chain) and its context. How the authors handled the data: Reference gene primer amplification in the assay estimated nucleated cell counts. Clones were sequenced by immunoSEQ multiplex PCR, and TCRdb holds only the in-frame ones, with some missing. V and J calls and clone size are copied from that table; D and trimming were computed from the DNA. The sample holds around 180,000 clones, about 88% seen once. This specimen belongs to a study of blood T cell repertoires in COVID-19. Looking at the study overall: Sites across the United States, Italy and Spain contributed samples from acute and convalescent COVID-19. T cells, B-cell-depleted T cells, or PBMCs provided the cDNA or gDNA that served as material.

There are 14 residues in the CDR3. V shed 6 bases, J shed 7 bases, and the junction held 10 bases outside the gene matches. The germline CDR1 and CDR2 sequences are MNHEY and SVGAGI. The sequenced sample was peripheral blood. The chain joins TRBV6-5 to TRBJ1-2, with 8 bases lining up with TRBD1. The clonotype was recovered from a human donor in a cohort sampled during active COVID-19. The CDR3 DNA follows: TGTGCCAGCAGGGATAAGGACAGGGCGCGTGGCTACACCTTC. It codes for CASRDKDRARGYTF.